Sequencing of this T cell receptor beta chain was carried out in a study of metastatic and nonmetastatic thyroid tumors. Study information: Comparison of repertoires was carried out across blood and tumor or nodule tissue from malignant and benign thyroid patients.

The authors' processing: The study's classifier, a distant-metastasis tool for papillary thyroid cancer, was built using CDR3 differences across clinicopathological groups. TCRdb re-clonotyped the PCR reads through MiXCR. TCRdb, not the original authors, processed these V and J calls. The sample contains roughly 30,000 clones, under 25% of which appear only once. The CDR3 is made up of 16 amino acids. Deletions cut 3 bases from V and 5 bases from J, with 16 bases between. CDR1 is MNHNS and CDR2 is SASEGT in the germline V gene. Thyroid surgery took place with no prior treatment in any patient. In this sample, this clone turned up many times.

The receptor was derived from a female donor with papillary thyroid cancer or a benign thyroid nodule (not recorded which). Some clones in this sample may be carry-over from other donors' samples. The source material was blood. The chain has TRBV6-1 and TRBJ2-2, with D possibly being TRBD1 (6 bases). CDR3 coding DNA: TGTGCCAGCAGTGAGGGAACAGGGAAGGGGACCGGGGAGCTGTTTTTT. This encodes CASSEGTGKGTGELFF.